Below, one TCR beta chain is given with its context. The use of a sample-barcoded 5' primer and a J-beta primer mix characterized a second PCR of roughly 6 to 11 cycles. TCRdb called the 5' RACE reads again in MiXCR, with one record for every CDR3 protein. The repertoire holds 800,000 to 1,300,000 distinct CDR3 sequences, with 20% to 25% as singletons. This sample is drawn from a study of blood T cells in healthy people across ages. V dropped 4 bases and J dropped 8 bases, with 14 bases sitting between them. The length of the CDR3 is 13 residues. Germline CDR1 reads SQVTM; CDR2 reads ANQGSEA. The donors, all healthy, were Caucasians living in Russia, aged about 6 to 100. The sample was also reused in another study, on T cells of mothers and their children. That publication notes: Over 8.5 million reads per mother and some 3 million per child were obtained. Related and unrelated pairs show similar thymic shaping of TCR recombination output.

The source is a girl aged 2 to 10 in good health. Sequences were obtained from blood. This chain links TRBV29-1 with TRBJ1-4; D unclear. The CDR3 nucleotides read TGCAGCGTTGCTTACAAGCTGAGCGAAAAACTGTTTTTT. Residues: CSVAYKLSEKLFF.